The 6 T cell receptor beta chains presented below share a single source sample, sequenced in a study of blood T cell repertoires in COVID-19. The protocol was immunoSEQ multiplex PCR, while the TCRdb copy is restricted to in-frame clones and leaves out a portion. In the table there are around 250,000 clones, roughly 83% of which are singletons. The sequenced sample was peripheral blood. The receptor set was obtained from a man between 60 and 70 years old who had recovered from COVID-19.

The chain couples TRBV19 to TRBJ1-2; maybe TRBD1 (5 bases). The CDR3 has 14 residues. CDR1 LNHDA and CDR2 SQIVND come from the germline V gene (reference sequence). V was shortened by 3 bases and J by 0 bases, with 8 bases between the two germline ends. The DNA for the CDR3 is TGTGCCAGTAGTATCGACAGTCCTAACTATGGCTACACCTTC. Its protein is CASSIDSPNYGYTF.

The chain has TRBV9 and TRBJ2-7; 11 bases map to TRBD2. Trimming at V came to 0 bases and at J to 0 bases, leaving 2 bases not matched to a gene. Germline-derived CDR1 and CDR2 are SGDLS and YYNGEE. This CDR3 comprises 16 residues. Here the CDR3 reads CASSVGGLAASYEQYF. The CDR3 DNA follows: TGTGCCAGCAGCGTAGGGGGACTAGCGGCCTCCTACGAGCAGTACTTC.

The chain has TRBV6-6 and TRBJ2-7; D is ambiguous. Trimming took 2 bases from V and 5 from J, leaving 13 bases between them. This CDR3 has 14 residues. Germline assignment: CDR1 MNHNY and CDR2 SVGAGI (reference sequence). CDR3 protein: CASSYVGRMDEQYF. The DNA for the CDR3 is TGTGCCAGCAGTTACGTGGGCAGAATGGACGAGCAGTACTTC.

This chain connects TRBV28 to TRBJ2-6, with unresolved D. This CDR3 comprises 14 residues. The V and J ends lost 3 bases and 8 bases respectively, with 11 bases between them. Germline values: CDR1 MDHEN, CDR2 SYDVKM. The chain's CDR3 is CASSFPVSSNVLTF. The CDR3 nucleotides are TGTGCCAGCAGTTTTCCGGTATCCTCCAACGTCCTGACTTTC.

The chain employs TRBV30 and TRBJ2-5; the match to TRBD1 covers 7 bases. Germline lookup yields CDR1 GTSNPN and CDR2 SVGIG (reference sequence). The CDR3 spans 15 residues. V lost 4 bases, J lost 1 base, and 9 bases stayed unmatched. CDR3 bases: TGTGCCTGGACCAAGGGGGCATGGGGCCAAGAGACCCAGTACTTC. Translation gives CAWTKGAWGQETQYF.

The CDR3 loop reads CAWSVLWGEKLFF. CDR3 nucleotides: TGTGCCTGGAGTGTACTCTGGGGCGAAAAACTGTTTTTT. J is TRBJ1-4 and V is TRBV30, with a tentative D call TRBD1 (5 bases). CDR1 and CDR2 (germline): GTSNPN, SVGIG (reference sequence). The CDR3 has 13 amino acids. V gave up 0 bases and J gave up 8 bases, with 10 bases separating them. The full variable domain, completed using reference TRBV30 and TRBJ1-4, is SQTIHQWPATLVQPVGSPLSLECTVEGTSNPNLYWYRQAAGRGLQLLFYSVGIGQISSEVPQNLSASRPQDRQFILSSKKLLLSDSGFYLCAWSVLWGEKLFFGSGTQLSVL.